This TCR beta chain came from a study of identical twins. Germline V gives CDR1 SQVTM, CDR2 ANQGSEA. The CDR3 contains 15 residues. V lost 4 bases, J lost 3 bases, and 19 bases lay in between. Whole-study findings and limits: Interpretation of the results relied on cross-sectional statistical analysis and not on following the same donors.

Details on this clonotype: Antigen unknown.

TCRdb reanalysed the 5' RACE reads using MiXCR and keeps one entry per CDR3 protein. The profile shows fewer than 900,000 distinct CDR3 sequences, 15% to 20% of them singletons. This sample also belongs to another study, concerning T cells expressing NK-cell markers. That report notes: Most of the eight sequenced donors tested HCMV-seropositive; one tested seronegative. Top CD8+ clonotypes included the dominant CD3+CD56+NKG2C+ clonotypes in six donors.

The rearrangement links TRBV29-1 to TRBJ2-7; D is possibly TRBD2 (6 bases). The sample taken for sequencing was PBMCs. This sequence originates from a woman aged 18-29 years in good health. The CDR3 region is CSVGGGPHAIYEQYF. The CDR3 bases are TGCAGCGTTGGGGGAGGACCCCATGCCATCTACGAGCAGTACTTC.